This T cell receptor beta chain was recovered during a study of T-cell reconstitution after alpha-beta-depleted transplantation in children. General study findings and limits: By one year post-transplant, T-cell counts and diversity largely arose from T cells that were newly produced. Certain patients had high TCRbeta diversity at day 60, and it came from recipient T cells and thymic progenitors that survived. Reported findings indicate that, about two months after transplant, alpha-beta T cells came from several hundred expanded clones, which were derived from non-depleted graft cells.

Comments on this clonotype: Its antigen is still unknown.

Construction of the TCRbeta library involved unique molecular identifiers. TCRdb re-called the PCR reads through MiXCR, storing one row per CDR3 protein. In the table there are about 120,000 distinct CDR3 sequences, 20% to 25% of which are singletons. CDR1 MDHEN and CDR2 SYDVKM come from the germline V gene. The CDR3 covers 16 residues. V was cut by 7 bases and J by 0 bases, with 17 bases left in between. The clonotype comes from a male patient aged 2 to 9 who had a stem cell transplant for chronic granulomatous disease, so the T cells may come from the graft donor. This sample comprised PBMCs, mostly from graft donor cells, obtained 180 days after TCRalphabeta/CD19-depleted stem cell transplant. The chain employs TRBV28 and TRBJ2-3; D remains ambiguous. The CDR3 DNA sequence: TGTGCCAGCACTCACGATAGTGGTACTAGCACAGATACGCAGTATTTT. Translated, it gives CASTHDSGTSTDTQYF.